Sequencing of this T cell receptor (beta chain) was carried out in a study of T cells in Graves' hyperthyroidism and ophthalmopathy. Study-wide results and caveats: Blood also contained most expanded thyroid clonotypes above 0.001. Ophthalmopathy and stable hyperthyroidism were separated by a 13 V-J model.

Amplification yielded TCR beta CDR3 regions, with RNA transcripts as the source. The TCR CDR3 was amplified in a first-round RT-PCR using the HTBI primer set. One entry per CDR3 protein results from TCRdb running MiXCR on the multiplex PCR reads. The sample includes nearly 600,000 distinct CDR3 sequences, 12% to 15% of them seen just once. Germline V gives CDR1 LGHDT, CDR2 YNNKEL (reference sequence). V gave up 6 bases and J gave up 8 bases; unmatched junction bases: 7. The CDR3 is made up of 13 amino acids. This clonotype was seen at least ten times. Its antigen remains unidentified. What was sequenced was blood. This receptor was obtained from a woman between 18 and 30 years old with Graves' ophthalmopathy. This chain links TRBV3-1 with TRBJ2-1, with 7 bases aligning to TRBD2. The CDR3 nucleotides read TGTGCCAGCAGACCGGCGGGAGAGCATGAGCAGTTCTTC. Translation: CASRPAGEHEQFF.